The next 24 T cell receptor beta chains were all read from a single sample in a study of OX40 agonist ivuxolimab in advanced cancers. Clones were sequenced by immunoSEQ multiplex PCR, and TCRdb holds only the in-frame ones, with some missing. The sample contains approximately 62,000 clones, around 93% of which appear only once. Sequenced material: CD4+ or CD8+ T cells sorted from blood, taken in a trial of the OX40 agonist ivuxolimab. These receptors were collected from an adult with an advanced solid tumor such as melanoma, head and neck, liver or kidney cancer.

The rearrangement uses TRBV7-9 and TRBJ2-7, with a possible D match to TRBD2 (5 bases). The CDR3 is 13 amino acids. V was shortened by 5 bases and J by 1 base, with 9 bases between the two germline ends. CDR1 is SEHNR, CDR2 FQNEAQ, per germline (reference sequence). The DNA for the CDR3 is TGTGCCAGCAGCGGACTCGATTCCTACGAGCAGTACTTC. This sequence encodes CASSGLDSYEQYF.

The DNA of the CDR3 is TGTGCCAGCATCTTAGCGGACACCGGGGAGCTGTTTTTT. Encoded protein: CASILADTGELFF. The rearrangement joins TRBV27 to TRBJ2-2; a possible D gene is TRBD2 (6 bases). Trimming removed 7 bases at V and 3 bases at J, with 9 bases between. CDR1 is MNHEY, CDR2 SMNVEV, per germline (reference sequence). The CDR3 extends over 13 amino acids.

This chain links TRBV10-2 with TRBJ2-7, with TRBD1 as a possible D gene (6 bases). CDR3 length equals 13 residues. CDR1 is WSHSY and CDR2 is SAAADI in the germline V gene. V lost 1 base and J 9 bases, leaving 13 bases between the germline ends. CDR3 sequence reads: CASSELGGIWQYF. The CDR3 DNA reads TGCGCCAGCAGTGAGTTAGGGGGTATCTGGCAGTACTTC.

V and J are TRBV19 and TRBJ2-1; no clear D gene. Germline V gene lookup returns CDR1 LNHDA and CDR2 SQIVND (reference sequence). The length of the CDR3 is 14 residues. The V end lost 3 bases, the J end lost 6 bases, and 12 bases lay between the germline ends. The CDR3 DNA sequence: TGTGCCAGTAGTATTGGGCCACCCCCCAATGAGCAGTTCTTC. Its translation is CASSIGPPPNEQFF. Supplemented by reference TRBV19 and TRBJ2-1, the full variable domain reads DGGITQSPKYLFRKEGQNVTLSCEQNLNHDAMYWYRQDPGQGLRLIYYSQIVNDFQKGDIAEGYSVSREKKESFPLTVTSAQKNPTAFYLCASSIGPPPNEQFFGPGTRLTVL.

This chain uses TRBV7-3 with TRBJ2-7; 8 bases fit TRBD2. Germline V gene lookup returns CDR1 SGHTA and CDR2 FQGTGA. The V and J ends lost 5 bases and 6 bases, in that order; junction bases with no gene match: 12. CDR3 length: 15 residues. The CDR3 protein is CASSPRRGLASEQYF. The DNA of the CDR3 is TGTGCCAGCAGCCCGCGTCGCGGACTAGCATCCGAGCAGTACTTC. The complete variable domain, with remaining parts taken from reference TRBV7-3 and TRBJ2-7, reads GAGVSQTPSNKVTEKGKYVELRCDPISGHTALYWYRQSLGQGPEFLIYFQGTGAADDSGLPNDRFFAVRPEGSVSTLKIQRTERGDSAVYLCASSPRRGLASEQYFGPGTRLTVT.

The V and J genes are TRBV7-9 and TRBJ2-2; 10 bases match TRBD1. The CDR3 has 15 amino acids. The V gene end was trimmed by 5 bases and the J gene end by 7 bases; junction bases not matched to a gene: 7. The germline V gene encodes CDR1 SEHNR and CDR2 FQNEAQ (reference sequence). Here the CDR3 reads CASSPDRGRDGELFF. For the CDR3, the DNA is TGTGCCAGCAGCCCAGACAGGGGGCGAGACGGGGAGCTGTTTTTT. The full variable domain, its missing parts supplied by reference TRBV7-9 and TRBJ2-2, is DTGVSQNPRHKITKRGQNVTFRCDPISEHNRLYWYRQTLGQGPEFLTYFQNEAQLEKSRLLSDRFSAERPKGSFSTLEIQRTEQGDSAMYLCASSPDRGRDGELFFGEGSRLTVL.

The chain has TRBV19 and TRBJ2-1, with D unclear. This CDR3 contains 16 residues. In germline, CDR1 is LNHDA, CDR2 SQIVND (reference sequence). The ends were cut back, 5 bases at V and 0 bases at J, with 14 bases in the middle. CDR3 in DNA: TGTGCCAGTAGTTTCGACTTGCACCCCTCCTACAATGAGCAGTTCTTC. Translating it yields CASSFDLHPSYNEQFF.

This chain's CDR3 is CASSESGVGLGTDTQYF. The CDR3 DNA reads as TGTGCCAGCAGTGAATCCGGGGTGGGTTTGGGCACAGATACGCAGTATTTT. The chain links TRBV25-1 to TRBJ2-3; TRBD2 might be the D (5 bases). This CDR3 comprises 17 residues. V dropped 1 base and J dropped 1 base, with 15 bases sitting between them. Germline-derived CDR1 and CDR2 are MGHDK and SYGVNS.

This chain uses TRBV11-2 with TRBJ2-1, with 8 positions matching TRBD2. With V trimmed by 7 bases and J by 7 bases, 6 bases remained unmatched. The CDR3 spans 13 residues. Germline lookup yields CDR1 SGHAT and CDR2 FQNNGV. The CDR3 DNA is TGTGCCAGCAACGGCGGGGGGAGAAATGAGCAGTTCTTC. This sequence encodes CASNGGGRNEQFF.

The CDR3 protein is CASSQDWAGQGGELFF. CDR3 in DNA: TGCGCCAGCAGCCAAGATTGGGCAGGGCAGGGCGGGGAGCTGTTTTTT. The J gene is TRBJ2-2, the V gene TRBV4-3, with D tentatively TRBD1 (5 bases). Germline loops: CDR1 LGHNA, CDR2 YSLEER. V was clipped by 0 bases and J by 7 bases, with 15 bases between them. The CDR3 is made up of 16 amino acids.

This clone occurred once. The rearrangement joins TRBV7-8 to TRBJ1-5; 9 bases are shared with TRBD1. The CDR3 totals 16 residues. Germline CDR1 reads SGHVS; CDR2 reads FQNEAQ. The V and J ends lost 4 bases and 4 bases, in that order; junction bases with no gene match: 8. The CDR3 protein is CASSSDRDRANQPQHF. CDR3 DNA sequence: TGTGCCAGCAGCTCAGACCGGGACAGGGCGAATCAGCCCCAGCATTTT.

The V call is TRBV4-3, the J call TRBJ2-7, with 9 nucleotides matching TRBD2. In germline, CDR1 is LGHNA, CDR2 YSLEER. CDR3 length: 15 amino acids. Losses at the gene ends were 0 bases for V and 6 bases for J; bases not matched to a gene: 6. CDR3 in DNA: TGCGCCAGCAGCCAAGATAGCGGGAGAAGGTCCGAGCAGTACTTC. Translated: CASSQDSGRRSEQYF.

The J gene is TRBJ1-2, the V gene TRBV28, with D uncertain. From germline, CDR1 is MDHEN and CDR2 SYDVKM. Between the trimmed V and J ends, which lost 6 bases and 4 bases, there was a span of 15 bases. The CDR3 consists of 14 residues. The CDR3, as DNA: TGTGCCAGCAGGCTCCCCGACGGCGCCTATGGCTACACCTTC. It specifies CASRLPDGAYGYTF.

The chain is built from TRBV19 and TRBJ2-7; 8 bases match TRBD1. The germline CDR1 and CDR2 sequences are LNHDA and SQIVND (reference sequence). The CDR3 totals 15 residues. Trimming removed 3 bases from V and 2 bases from J; junction bases left unmatched: 6. The CDR3 here is CASSIPDRAPYEQYF. CDR3 nucleotides: TGTGCCAGTAGTATCCCGGACAGGGCTCCCTACGAGCAGTACTTC.

V and J are TRBV4-1 and TRBJ1-2, with D possibly TRBD1 on 5 matching bases. The V gene lost 0 bases and the J gene lost 5 bases, with 16 bases spanning the gap. The CDR3 has 16 residues. Looked up from germline, CDR1 is MGHRA and CDR2 is YSYEKL. Here the CDR3 reads CASSQDGGELGYGYTF. CDR3 in DNA: TGCGCCAGCAGCCAAGATGGGGGGGAGCTCGGTTATGGCTACACCTTC.

The CDR3, as DNA: TGTGCCAGCAGTGCCCACTACAGGGGACAAGAGACCCAGTACTTC. Protein: CASSAHYRGQETQYF. The chain couples TRBV6-5 to TRBJ2-5; 7 bases are shared with TRBD1. The V gene end was trimmed by 5 bases and the J gene end by 2 bases; junction bases not matched to a gene: 8. The CDR3 length is 15 residues. From germline, CDR1 is MNHEY and CDR2 SVGAGI.

The CDR3, as DNA: TGTGCCATCACGGAGGGCCGATCCTACGAGCAGTACTTC. It specifies CAITEGRSYEQYF. The gene calls are TRBV10-3 and TRBJ2-7; possible D gene TRBD2, 6 bases. V was clipped by 7 bases and J by 1 base, with 11 bases between them. Germline V CDR1 and CDR2: ENHRY, SYGVKD. The CDR3 contains 13 residues.

This chain joins TRBV11-2 and TRBJ2-1, with a possible D match to TRBD2 (7 bases). This CDR3 comprises 15 residues. Germline CDR1 reads SGHAT; CDR2 reads FQNNGV. The V gene lost 7 bases and the J gene lost 6 bases, with 19 bases spanning the gap. The DNA for the CDR3 is TGTGCCAGCATCCTTACGGGGGAGGGGGGCAATGAGCAGTTCTTC. This encodes CASILTGEGGNEQFF.

V and J are TRBV27 and TRBJ2-1; unclear D gene. V gave up 0 bases and J gave up 8 bases, with 8 bases separating them. Per germline, CDR1 MNHEY and CDR2 SMNVEV (reference sequence). The CDR3 loop spans 13 amino acids. For the CDR3, the DNA is TGTGCCAGCAGTTTATCGGTTCGGGATGAGCAGTTCTTC. Translating gives CASSLSVRDEQFF.

This chain joins TRBV11-2 and TRBJ2-1; tentatively, D is TRBD1 or TRBD2 (6 bases each). Between the trimmed V and J ends, which lost 5 bases and 2 bases, there was a span of 16 bases. CDR1 is SGHAT, CDR2 FQNNGV, per germline. CDR3 length: 16 residues. DNA for the CDR3: TGTGCCAGCAGCCGCCGGGGGCCTGGGGCCTACAATGAGCAGTTCTTC. Translating it yields CASSRRGPGAYNEQFF.

The rearrangement links TRBV2 to TRBJ2-7; D unclear. The CDR3 consists of 16 residues. Trimming pared 3 bases from V and 1 base from J, leaving 16 bases between. Germline CDR1 SNHLY, CDR2 FYNNEI. In DNA form, the CDR3 reads TGTGCCAGCAGTGAGGTGGGCTCAAACCAATCCTACGAGCAGTACTTC. Protein: CASSEVGSNQSYEQYF.

The V call is TRBV27, the J call TRBJ1-1; D is undetermined. With 3 bases removed from V and 4 bases from J, the gap between germline ends came to 3 bases. The CDR3 is 11 amino acids. Germline V gene sequence: CDR1 MNHEY, CDR2 SMNVEV (reference sequence). CDR3 sequence (DNA): TGTGCCAGCAGTTTTGGCACTGAAGCTTTCTTT. Amino acids: CASSFGTEAFF.

This rearrangement joins TRBV4-1 to TRBJ2-2; tentative D call: TRBD1 (6 bases). The CDR3 sequence is 14 residues long. Germline CDR1 and CDR2: MGHRA and YSYEKL. The V and J ends lost 1 base and 6 bases respectively, with 9 bases between them. The DNA for the CDR3 is TGCGCCAGCAGCCAAGCCAGGGGAGCCGGGGAGCTGTTTTTT. Residues: CASSQARGAGELFF.

The rearrangement uses TRBV19 and TRBJ1-2, with 8 bases matching TRBD1. CDR1 and CDR2 from the germline V gene are LNHDA and SQIVND (reference sequence). The CDR3 extends over 15 amino acids. Unmatched junction bases numbered 7, after V lost 5 bases and J lost 2 bases. The chain's CDR3 is CASSPSGGQNYGYTF. The CDR3 region has the DNA TGTGCCAGTAGTCCCTCAGGGGGCCAGAACTATGGCTACACCTTC. The variable domain in full, completed from reference TRBV19 and TRBJ1-2, reads DGGITQSPKYLFRKEGQNVTLSCEQNLNHDAMYWYRQDPGQGLRLIYYSQIVNDFQKGDIAEGYSVSREKKESFPLTVTSAQKNPTAFYLCASSPSGGQNYGYTFGSGTRLTVV.